A single sample is the source of the 22 T cell receptor beta chains below, sequenced in a study of T cell responses to AZD1222 COVID-19 vaccine. Sequencing was performed with immunoSEQ multiplex PCR; in TCRdb, only in-frame clones are kept and a portion is missing. The data contain more than 110,000 clones, around 90% of them singletons. The starting material was peripheral blood, obtained on day 0 of AZD1222 vaccination. The receptor set was obtained from an adult in good health.

The V and J genes are TRBV15 and TRBJ1-4; D is undetermined. In germline, CDR1 is LNHNV, CDR2 YYDKDF (reference sequence). Between the trimmed V and J ends, which lost 0 bases and 8 bases, there was a span of 10 bases. The CDR3 runs 14 residues. The CDR3 is CATSRDRVLEKLFF. CDR3 nucleotide sequence: TGTGCCACCAGCAGAGATCGGGTTCTGGAAAAACTGTTTTTT.

The chain uses TRBV5-1 and TRBJ1-2; 8 bases align to TRBD1. The V and J ends lost 1 base and 2 bases, in that order; junction bases with no gene match: 4. The CDR3 covers 15 residues. Germline V gene sequence: CDR1 SGHRS, CDR2 YFSETQ. This CDR3 is CASSLSPGGNYGYTF. The CDR3 DNA sequence: TGCGCCAGCAGCTTGTCCCCAGGGGGCAACTATGGCTACACCTTC.

This chain links TRBV18 with TRBJ2-3; TRBD2 might be the D (6 bases). The CDR3 loop spans 17 amino acids. Deletions cut 3 bases from V and 2 bases from J, with 18 bases between. In germline, CDR1 is KGHSH, CDR2 LQKENI. The CDR3 DNA reads TGTGCCAGCTCACCCAGGCGGGCTAGCGAAAACACAGATACGCAGTATTTT. Encoded protein: CASSPRRASENTDTQYF.

V usage is TRBV7-2 and J usage is TRBJ2-4, with TRBD2 matching 11 bases. V lost 5 bases to trimming and J lost 15 bases; unmatched junction nucleotides: 12. CDR1 and CDR2 (germline): SGHTA, FQGNSA. The length of the CDR3 is 14 residues. This chain's CDR3 is CASSPGTSGRPGYF. DNA for the CDR3: TGTGCCAGCAGCCCAGGGACTAGCGGCCGCCCGGGGTACTTC.

The gene calls are TRBV6-1 and TRBJ1-1, with D possibly matching TRBD1 (6 bases). V was clipped by 4 bases and J by 1 base, with 16 bases between them. Germline values: CDR1 MNHNS, CDR2 SASEGT. The CDR3 sequence is 16 residues long. The DNA of the CDR3 is TGTGCCAGCAGTGTTTATTCAGGGGCAGGGAACACTGAAGCTTTCTTT. It translates to CASSVYSGAGNTEAFF.

This chain connects TRBV7-2 to TRBJ1-2; D unclear. Germline-derived CDR1 and CDR2 are SGHTA and FQGNSA. The V gene lost 1 base and the J gene lost 4 bases, with 10 bases spanning the gap. There are 14 residues in the CDR3. In nucleotides, the CDR3 is TGTGCCAGCAGCTTAGAACAAGCCTCCTATGGCTACACCTTC. As protein: CASSLEQASYGYTF.

The chain couples TRBV5-4 to TRBJ1-2; D possibly corresponds to TRBD1 (5 bases). Germline loops: CDR1 SGHNT, CDR2 YYREEE (reference sequence). This CDR3 has 14 amino acids. Between the trimmed V and J ends, which lost 1 base and 2 bases, there was a span of 9 bases. The CDR3: CASSLHQGNYGYTF. As DNA, the CDR3 is TGTGCCAGCAGCTTGCATCAGGGAAACTATGGCTACACCTTC.

The chain uses TRBV10-3 and TRBJ2-7, with TRBD1 identical over 7 bases. V lost 2 bases and J lost 5; bases outside the gene matches: 3. CDR3 length: 13 residues. Germline V CDR1 and CDR2: ENHRY, SYGVKD. DNA for the CDR3: TGTGCCATCAGTGAGACACAGGGGAACGAGCAGTACTTC. Protein: CAISETQGNEQYF.

The rearrangement uses TRBV5-1 and TRBJ2-1; possibly TRBD2 for D (7 bases). V shed 0 bases and J shed 9 bases, with 16 bases lying between them. Germline loops: CDR1 SGHRS, CDR2 YFSETQ. The CDR3 sequence is 15 residues long. CDR3 region: CASSLVTAGEGEQFF. The CDR3 DNA reads as TGCGCCAGCAGCTTGGTTACGGCAGGGGAGGGTGAGCAGTTCTTC.

The genes are TRBV3-1 (or the pseudogene TRBV3-2) and TRBJ2-7; the D gene is possibly TRBD2 (5 bases). CDR1 LGHDT and CDR2 YNNKEL come from the germline V gene (reference sequence). V was clipped by 3 bases and J by 3 bases, with 9 bases between them. The CDR3 has 13 amino acids. The CDR3 here is CASSHSSGYEQYF. CDR3 in DNA: TGTGCCAGCAGCCATAGCAGCGGCTACGAGCAGTACTTC.

This chain connects TRBV28 to TRBJ2-7, with 8 bases matching TRBD1. Germline V gene lookup returns CDR1 MDHEN and CDR2 SYDVKM. The V segment lost 6 bases and the J segment 0 bases; nucleotides outside the gene matches: 4. The CDR3 spans 14 residues. CDR3 sequence: CASRQGGSSYEQYF. CDR3 DNA sequence: TGTGCCAGCAGACAGGGGGGAAGCTCCTACGAGCAGTACTTC.

The chain's CDR3 is CASSNLREIGSGANVLTF. CDR3 sequence (DNA): TGTGCCAGCAGCAACCTCAGGGAAATCGGATCTGGGGCCAACGTCCTGACTTTC. The chain links TRBV12-1 to TRBJ2-6; TRBD1 is the table's D call and was not checked against the DNA. TRBV12-1 is assigned pseudogene status. The CDR3 is made up of 18 amino acids.

The J gene is TRBJ1-1, the V gene TRBV11-1; unclear D gene. This CDR3 is built from 13 residues. V lost 5 bases and J 6 bases, leaving 13 bases between the germline ends. CDR1 is SGHAT, CDR2 FQDESV, per germline (reference sequence). The CDR3 region has the DNA TGTGCCAGCAGCCCCGGACCGTTCCCTGAAGCTTTCTTT. It is translated as CASSPGPFPEAFF. The whole variable domain, filled in from reference TRBV11-1 and TRBJ1-1, reads EAEVAQSPRYKITEKSQAVAFWCDPISGHATLYWYRQILGQGPELLVQFQDESVVDDSQLPKDRFSAERLKGVDSTLKIQPAELGDSAMYLCASSPGPFPEAFFGQGTRLTVV.

The chain combines TRBV7-9 with TRBJ1-3, with D unclear. Trimming pared 6 bases from V and 3 bases from J, leaving 9 bases between. The CDR3 has 13 amino acids. Per the germline V gene, CDR1 is SEHNR and CDR2 is FQNEAQ (reference sequence). The CDR3 region is CASRRGSGNTIYF. DNA for the CDR3: TGTGCCAGCAGGAGAGGCAGTGGAAACACCATATATTTT.

V gene TRBV5-5 combines with J gene TRBJ2-4; the match to TRBD1 covers 8 bases. This CDR3 has 16 amino acids. The V segment lost 4 bases and the J segment 7 bases; nucleotides outside the gene matches: 13. The germline CDR1 and CDR2 sequences are SGHKS and YYEKEE (reference sequence). This chain's CDR3 is CASSGTGSFGGNIQYF. Written as DNA, the CDR3 is TGTGCCAGCAGCGGGACAGGTTCTTTCGGGGGTAACATTCAGTACTTC.

V usage is TRBV6-5 and J usage is TRBJ2-7; TRBD1 or TRBD2 may be the D gene (5 bases each). Per germline, CDR1 MNHEY and CDR2 SVGAGI. Trimming pared 5 bases from V and 3 bases from J, leaving 11 bases between. The CDR3 runs to 13 residues. CDR3: CASSRDRYYEQYF. CDR3 coding DNA: TGTGCCAGCAGTAGGGACCGGTACTACGAGCAGTACTTC.

V usage is TRBV18 and J usage is TRBJ2-7; D is unresolved. Germline V gene lookup returns CDR1 KGHSH and CDR2 LQKENI. This CDR3 is 15 amino acids long. Trimming removed 6 bases from V and 0 bases from J, with 15 bases in between. In DNA, the CDR3 is TGTGCCAGCTCTCCCGGGTCTGGAAACTCCTACGAGCAGTACTTC. Translation gives CASSPGSGNSYEQYF.

V gene TRBV5-1 combines with J gene TRBJ1-6; the match to TRBD1 covers 7 bases. This CDR3 is built from 17 residues. CDR1 is SGHRS and CDR2 is YFSETQ in the germline V gene. V shed 0 bases, J shed 5 bases, and the junction held 8 bases outside the gene matches. The CDR3 sequence is CASSLAQGPGNNSPLHF. The CDR3 DNA reads as TGCGCCAGCAGCTTGGCACAGGGGCCGGGCAATAATTCACCCCTCCACTTT.

The V and J genes are TRBV20-1 and TRBJ2-7; D uncertain. There are 11 residues in the CDR3. The germline V and J ends were trimmed by 0 bases and 4 bases, with 4 bases remaining between them. The V gene's germline CDR1 is DFQATT and CDR2 SNEGSKA (reference sequence). The CDR3, as DNA: TGCAGTGCTAGAGATCTATACGAGCAGTACTTC. Amino acid sequence: CSARDLYEQYF.

The chain's CDR3 is CASSLSPRGETQYF. The CDR3 bases are TGTGCCAGCAGTTTATCTCCCAGGGGAGAGACCCAGTACTTC. The chain is built from TRBV28 and TRBJ2-5; maybe TRBD1 (6 bases). The V end lost 1 base, the J end lost 4 bases, and 10 bases lay between the germline ends. Germline values: CDR1 MDHEN, CDR2 SYDVKM. This CDR3 is built from 14 residues.

This chain connects TRBV6-5 to TRBJ2-1; D is possibly TRBD2 (5 bases). The CDR3 has 13 amino acids. The germline V gene has CDR1 MNHEY and CDR2 SVGAGI. V shed 0 bases and J shed 13 bases, with 13 bases lying between them. The CDR3, as DNA: TGTGCCAGCAGTTACTCGATGGCCCGGGGTCAGTTCTTC. Amino acid sequence: CASSYSMARGQFF.

The chain uses TRBV19 and TRBJ1-3; no firm D call. This CDR3 region has 14 residues. Germline values: CDR1 LNHDA, CDR2 SQIVND (reference sequence). Trimming took 5 bases from V and 0 from J, leaving 8 bases between them. CDR3 bases: TGTGCCAGTAGTTTTTCTATCTCTGGAAACACCATATATTTT. This gives the protein CASSFSISGNTIYF.